The 21 T cell receptor beta chains listed next were all sequenced from one sample in a study of cytomegalovirus exposure and HLA in healthy donors. Primers included in the PCR were 60 Vbeta and 13 Jbeta primers. Data came from immunoSEQ multiplex PCR; TCRdb stores just in-frame clones and leaves some out. Of 100,000 to 150,000 clones listed, about 70% were seen once; the top ten hold approximately 2.5%. The sample comprised PBMCs. The origin of the receptors is a woman aged 40 to 50 in good health and CMV-seronegative.

The V call is TRBV19, the J call TRBJ1-3; 7 nucleotides match TRBD1. J was trimmed by 0 bases and V by 0 bases; bases with no gene match: 5. The CDR3 extends over 17 amino acids. Germline V lookup: CDR1 LNHDA, CDR2 SQIVND (reference sequence). CDR3 region: CASSIDGTASSGNTIYF. CDR3 coding DNA: TGTGCCAGTAGTATAGATGGGACAGCTTCCTCTGGAAACACCATATATTTT.

V gene TRBV5-1 combines with J gene TRBJ1-3; TRBD1 agrees at 9 bases. From germline, CDR1 is SGHRS and CDR2 YFSETQ. Losses at the gene ends were 4 bases for V and 7 bases for J; bases not matched to a gene: 6. The CDR3 runs 14 residues. The CDR3 is CASSTGDRANTIYF. CDR3 in DNA: TGCGCCAGCAGCACAGGGGACAGGGCGAACACCATATATTTT.

The chain combines TRBV4-1 with TRBJ2-2, with a possible D match to TRBD1 (5 bases). Trimming took off 5 bases at V and 6 bases at J, with 10 bases between the two ends. The CDR3 covers 13 residues. The germline gives CDR1 MGHRA, CDR2 YSYEKL. The CDR3 region has the DNA TGCGCCAGCAGCAAGGGGCTACCCGGGGAGCTGTTTTTT. Protein product: CASSKGLPGELFF.

This clone was seen a single time. The V and J genes are TRBV7-9 and TRBJ2-7; weak D call: TRBD1 (7 bases). The CDR3 is made up of 15 amino acids. Germline CDR1 is SEHNR and CDR2 is FQNEAQ (reference sequence). The V and J ends lost 0 bases and 6 bases respectively, with 15 bases between them. The CDR3 reads CASSLATGRPSEQYF. The CDR3 coding sequence is TGTGCCAGCAGCTTAGCGACAGGGAGGCCCTCCGAGCAGTACTTC.

This clone was seen a few times. The chain is built from TRBV10-3 and TRBJ1-3; no clear D. V gave up 5 bases and J gave up 0 bases, with 14 bases separating them. The CDR3 totals 16 residues. CDR1 ENHRY and CDR2 SYGVKD come from the germline V gene. The CDR3 reads CAISISDWSSGNTIYF. The DNA for the CDR3 is TGTGCCATCAGTATTTCAGACTGGAGCTCTGGAAACACCATATATTTT.

This rearrangement joins TRBV7-2 to TRBJ1-1, with D uncertain. CDR3 size: 12 residues. The V gene's germline CDR1 is SGHTA and CDR2 FQGNSA. The V and J ends lost 3 bases and 0 bases respectively, with 2 bases between them. The CDR3 coding sequence is TGTGCCAGCAGCTTCATGAACACTGAAGCTTTCTTT. This encodes CASSFMNTEAFF.

This clone was observed a few times. The V and J genes are TRBV6-1 and TRBJ1-1; TRBD1 might be the D (6 bases). Germline loops: CDR1 MNHNS, CDR2 SASEGT. The CDR3 is 16 amino acids. Trimming left V 1 base short and J 0 bases short, with 12 bases between. The CDR3 loop is CASSEVPGDMNTEAFF. For the CDR3, the DNA is TGTGCCAGCAGTGAAGTGCCAGGGGATATGAACACTGAAGCTTTCTTT.

V usage is TRBV9 and J usage is TRBJ2-1; TRBD2 aligns across 9 bases. This CDR3 has 20 residues. V lost 0 bases, J lost 5 bases, and 18 bases stayed unmatched. Germline V gene sequence: CDR1 SGDLS, CDR2 YYNGEE. Here the CDR3 DNA reads TGTGCCAGCAGCGTAGGGTACTCCGGCCGGCGGGGGGGCCGGAACAATGAGCAGTTCTTC. As protein: CASSVGYSGRRGGRNNEQFF.

Only a few counts were recorded for this clone. This chain joins TRBV28 and TRBJ1-5, with D unclear. From germline, CDR1 is MDHEN and CDR2 SYDVKM. The CDR3 contains 17 residues. This chain's CDR3 is CATFWRQKSTPNQPQHF. Written as DNA, the CDR3 is TGTGCTACATTTTGGAGGCAGAAATCAACACCTAATCAGCCCCAGCATTTT.

The chain links TRBV18 to TRBJ2-2; 9 nucleotides match TRBD2. The length of the CDR3 is 17 residues. Germline-derived CDR1 and CDR2 are KGHSH and LQKENI. Trimming took 1 base from V and 5 from J; bases not matched to a gene: 8. The CDR3 region is CASSPLAGAITTGELFF. The CDR3 DNA sequence: TGTGCCAGCTCACCACTAGCGGGGGCAATTACTACCGGGGAGCTGTTTTTT. Complete variable domain (other parts from reference TRBV18 and TRBJ2-2): NAGVMQNPRHLVRRRGQEARLRCSPMKGHSHVYWYRQLPEEGLKFMVYLQKENIIDESGMPKERFSAEFPKEGPSILRIQQVVRGDSAAYFCASSPLAGAITTGELFFGEGSRLTVL.

The chain joins TRBV4-1 to TRBJ2-7, with D unresolved. Germline CDR1 reads MGHRA; CDR2 reads YSYEKL. The CDR3 is 12 amino acids. V lost 0 bases to trimming and J lost 6 bases, with 6 bases between them. CDR3 loop: CASSQEHSEQYF. The CDR3 coding sequence is TGCGCCAGCAGCCAAGAGCATAGCGAGCAGTACTTC.

V and J are TRBV2 and TRBJ1-1, with a possible D match to TRBD1 (6 bases). The V end lost 7 bases, the J end lost 0 bases, and 12 bases lay between the germline ends. The CDR3 is 14 amino acids. Looked up from germline, CDR1 is SNHLY and CDR2 is FYNNEI. CDR3 protein: CASIRTALNTEAFF. CDR3 sequence (DNA): TGTGCCAGCATTCGGACAGCGCTGAACACTGAAGCTTTCTTT.

This clone has only a few counts. This rearrangement joins TRBV6-1 to TRBJ2-1; maybe TRBD2 (5 bases). The V gene's germline CDR1 is MNHNS and CDR2 SASEGT. With 4 bases removed from V and 9 bases from J, the gap between germline ends came to 13 bases. This CDR3 region has 13 residues. DNA of the CDR3: TGTGCCAGCAGTGTATCCTCGGAGGCTGAGCAGTTCTTC. It encodes CASSVSSEAEQFF.

The chain recombines TRBV28 with TRBJ1-2, with 10 bases fitting TRBD1. The CDR3 is 13 amino acids. CDR1 and CDR2 from the germline V gene are MDHEN and SYDVKM. Unmatched junction bases numbered 0, after V lost 6 bases and J lost 2 bases. The DNA for the CDR3 is TGTGCCAGCAGGGGACAGGGGAACTATGGCTACACCTTC. It is translated as CASRGQGNYGYTF.

The count of this clone is one. The chain uses TRBV6-5 and TRBJ2-7, with 10 bases matching TRBD1. The CDR3 runs 15 residues. Trimming at V came to 3 bases and at J to 3 bases, leaving 5 bases not matched to a gene. The germline V gene encodes CDR1 MNHEY and CDR2 SVGAGI. For the CDR3, the DNA is TGTGCCAGCAGTTATGGGCGGACAGGGGGCTACGAGCAGTACTTC. It specifies CASSYGRTGGYEQYF.

This sequence joins TRBV6-5 and TRBJ1-5, with TRBD1 identical over 10 bases. Germline trimming cut 7 bases from V and 3 bases from J; bases unmatched to any gene: 6. There are 15 residues in the CDR3. The germline CDR1 and CDR2 sequences are MNHEY and SVGAGI. DNA for the CDR3: TGTGCCAGCAAGCCGGACAGGGGGGACAATCAGCCCCAGCATTTT. This sequence encodes CASKPDRGDNQPQHF.

The chain employs TRBV9 and TRBJ1-2, with 11 bases that match TRBD1. CDR3 length equals 15 residues. Germline values: CDR1 SGDLS, CDR2 YYNGEE. V shed 3 bases, J shed 6 bases, and the junction held 7 bases outside the gene matches. Written as DNA, the CDR3 is TGTGCCAGCAGCGATGGACAGGGGGCGCGAGATGGCTACACCTTC. Encoded protein: CASSDGQGARDGYTF.

The chain employs TRBV18 and TRBJ1-4; 7 bases fit TRBD1. In germline, CDR1 is KGHSH, CDR2 LQKENI. The CDR3 is made up of 13 amino acids. V lost 4 bases to trimming and J lost 5 bases; unmatched junction nucleotides: 1. The CDR3 coding sequence is TGTGCCAGCTCACGGGACAGCAATGAAAAACTGTTTTTT. It yields the protein CASSRDSNEKLFF.

This chain uses TRBV30 with TRBJ2-1; 8 bases align to TRBD2. Germline CDR1 reads GTSNPN; CDR2 reads SVGIG (reference sequence). V was pared by 5 bases and J by 5 bases, with 8 bases of the junction left unmatched. The CDR3 loop spans 14 amino acids. Written as DNA, the CDR3 is TGTGCCTGGGATAAGCGGGGGCAGGACAATGAGCAGTTCTTC. Translated: CAWDKRGQDNEQFF.

In this sample, this clone turned up a few times. The chain couples TRBV2 to TRBJ2-5; 9 bases map to TRBD1. CDR3 size: 14 residues. CDR1 and CDR2 from the germline V gene are SNHLY and FYNNEI. Germline trimming cut 8 bases from V and 5 bases from J; bases unmatched to any gene: 9. The CDR3 coding sequence is TGTGCCAGCCTCCGGGGACAGGGATTGGAGACCCAGTACTTC. It encodes CASLRGQGLETQYF.

This rearrangement joins TRBV6-1 to TRBJ1-4; perhaps TRBD1 as D (6 bases). Trimming cost V 6 bases and J 0 bases, with 11 bases left between them. This CDR3 contains 15 residues. Germline loops: CDR1 MNHNS, CDR2 SASEGT. The CDR3 spells CASRQGYSTNEKLFF. The CDR3 DNA is TGTGCCAGCAGACAGGGATATTCAACTAATGAAAAACTGTTTTTT.